This T cell receptor (beta chain) appears in the sequencing data of a study of early T cells in non-severe SARS-CoV-2 infection. Per the germline V gene, CDR1 is MNHEY and CDR2 is SVGAGI. The CDR3 is 13 residues long. Between the trimmed V and J ends, which lost 7 bases and 0 bases, there was a span of 9 bases. TCRdb independently ran MiXCR on the 5' RACE reads; one entry per CDR3 protein. The sample carries about 30,000 distinct CDR3 sequences, about 5.7% recorded once. This clonotype was counted ten times or more. The origin of this receptor is an adult who was a healthcare worker with PCR-confirmed SARS-CoV-2 infection or an uninfected control (not recorded which). Sequences were obtained from whole blood. V is TRBV6-5 and J is TRBJ1-2; no clear D gene. Here the CDR3 DNA reads TGTGCCAGCACCGACCACCCTAACTATGGCTACACCTTC. This gives the protein CASTDHPNYGYTF.